A single TCR beta chain is shown here with its context. Trimming took off 4 bases at V and 4 bases at J, with 16 bases between the two ends. This CDR3 is 15 amino acids long. Germline CDR1 and CDR2: MGHDK and SYGVNS. The source of the sample is a study of blood T cell repertoires in COVID-19. Background on the study: Some COVID-19 samples were acute and others convalescent; all came from the United States, Italy and Spain. T cells, B-cell-depleted T cells, or PBMCs provided the cDNA or gDNA that served as material.

Per the study methods: Amplified reference gene primers provided the basis for estimating nucleated cell counts. The data were produced by immunoSEQ multiplex PCR, yet TCRdb's version contains in-frame clones alone and is incomplete. The V and J calls and the clone size are those of that table, but D and trimming were determined from the DNA. The data show about 210,000 clones, about nine tenths seen once. This clonotype originated in a man aged 70 or older with acute or convalescent COVID-19. The chain joins TRBV25-1 to TRBJ1-1, with D possibly being TRBD1 (5 bases). The specimen sequenced was peripheral blood. CDR3 protein: CASSALRTMSTEAFF. Here the CDR3 DNA reads TGTGCCAGCAGTGCCCTCAGGACAATGAGCACTGAAGCTTTCTTT. Filled out from reference TRBV25-1 and TRBJ1-1, the complete variable domain reads EADIYQTPRYLVIGTGKKITLECSQTMGHDKMYWYQQDPGMELHLIHYSYGVNSTEKGDLSSESTVSRIRTEHFPLTLESARPSHTSQYLCASSALRTMSTEAFFGQGTRLTVV.